The text below deals with one T cell receptor beta chain. Its cognate antigen is unknown. The sample is drawn from a study of T cell responses to AZD1222 COVID-19 vaccine. Regarding the study as a whole: Regions left unmutated in variants are reportedly the target of nearly half of spike-specific TCRs.

Germline V gene lookup returns CDR1 KGHSH and CDR2 LQKENI. The CDR3 is 14 residues long. Deletions cut 3 bases from V and 4 bases from J, with 12 bases between. This table comes from immunoSEQ multiplex PCR, and its TCRdb copy is limited to in-frame clones, with some not included. The table has 100,000 to 150,000 clones, more than 90% seen once. Second-dose schedules of about 4 or about 12 weeks were combined. This clonotype was obtained from an adult who received the AZD1222 COVID-19 vaccine. The sample here was peripheral blood, taken 28 days after the second AZD1222 dose. The J gene is TRBJ1-1, the V gene TRBV18, with no clear D. The CDR3 nucleotides are TGTGCCAGCTCACCCACATTTCAGAGCACTGAAGCTTTCTTT. Translation: CASSPTFQSTEAFF.